This TCR beta chain was identified in a study of T-cell memory formation after mild COVID-19. The study, taken as a whole, reports: Contracting clones from day 15 to 85 had balanced CD4/CD8; later expanders favoured CD4+. Among contracting clones, CD4+ were mainly CM/EM and CD8+ enriched in EMRA.

This clonotype has a count of ten or more. Antigen: not known. A single record per CDR3 protein comes from TCRdb applying MiXCR to the 5' RACE reads. The sample includes 580,000 or so distinct CDR3 sequences, roughly 17% of them seen just once. The CDR3 has 14 amino acids. The germline V gene encodes CDR1 SQVTM and CDR2 ANQGSEA. V trimming: 6 bases; J trimming: 7 bases; junction bases outside the gene matches: 7. The V and J genes are TRBV29-1 and TRBJ2-1; 12 bases fit TRBD1. The origin of this receptor is an adult woman who had mild COVID-19 (a few samples of this study predate the infection). Cell type and time point are not known. The sample was PBMCs or a T cell subset sorted from them (not recorded which). CDR3 region: CSVGSGQGANEQFF. The CDR3 nucleotides are TGCAGCGTAGGGTCGGGACAGGGGGCAAATGAGCAGTTCTTC.